These 28 T cell receptor beta chains were sequenced from one sample in a study of CD8+CD57+ T cells in acquired aplastic anemia. All sequencing subjects had displayed CD8+CD57+ cell expansion on flow cytometry. TCR beta VDJ and CDR3 were profiled, and genomic DNA was the template. TCRdb reprocessed the reads via MiXCR and lists one record per CDR3 protein. The sample has around 150,000 distinct CDR3 sequences; 60% to 80% are singletons. Sequencing input: sorted CD4+, CD8+, or CD8+CD57+ T cells (not recorded which) from PBMCs. The receptors originated from a human donor with aplastic anemia.

The chain combines TRBV7-2 with TRBJ2-1, with 7 bases lining up with TRBD2. V lost 11 bases to trimming and J lost 7 bases; unmatched junction nucleotides: 8. The CDR3 is 12 amino acids. CDR1 is SGHTA, CDR2 FQGNSA, per germline. CDR3 nucleotides: TGTGCCTGGGAGGGGCGGGCAAATGAGCAGTTCTTC. Its translation: CAWEGRANEQFF.

This chain links TRBV20-1 with TRBJ2-1; possibly TRBD2 for D (6 bases). CDR1 and CDR2 from the germline V gene are DFQATT and SNEGSKA (reference sequence). Trimming pared 8 bases from V and 6 bases from J, leaving 17 bases between. The CDR3 is made up of 13 amino acids. CDR3 loop: CSTTSGGTNEQFF. Written as DNA, the CDR3 is TGCAGTACTACCTCCGGGGGTACCAATGAGCAGTTCTTC.

The chain couples TRBV24-1 to TRBJ2-7; D is unclear. Germline V gene sequence: CDR1 KGHDR, CDR2 SFDVKD. Deletions cut 0 bases from V and 4 bases from J, with 6 bases between. There are 13 residues in the CDR3. This CDR3 is CATSDLVGYEQYF. The CDR3 DNA is TGTGCCACCAGTGATTTGGTCGGGTACGAGCAGTACTTC.

As DNA, the CDR3 is TGTGCCAGTAGCAAACAAATTAACTATGGCTACACCTTC. This gives the protein CASSKQINYGYTF. V gene TRBV19 combines with J gene TRBJ1-2; no clear D. This CDR3 comprises 13 residues. Germline V gene data show CDR1 as LNHDA and CDR2 as SQIVND (reference sequence). V shed 6 bases and J shed 1 base, with 9 bases lying between them.

This rearrangement joins TRBV2 to TRBJ2-5; 9 bases are shared with TRBD1. The J call may be incorrect, as the DNA end agrees better with TRBJ2-7. Germline V gene sequence: CDR1 SNHLY, CDR2 FYNNEI. The CDR3 consists of 15 residues. The CDR3 bases are TGTGCCAGCACCCTTAGTGGGACAGGGTACAACGAGCAGTACTTC. Its translation: CASTLSGTGYNEQYF.

V usage is TRBV9 and J usage is TRBJ2-7, with D tentatively TRBD2 (6 bases). V shed 3 bases and J shed 1 base, with 11 bases lying between them. This CDR3 is built from 14 residues. CDR1 and CDR2 from the germline V gene are SGDLS and YYNGEE. CDR3 sequence reads: CASSAVEGSYEQYF. The CDR3 DNA reads TGTGCCAGCAGCGCGGTGGAGGGGTCCTACGAGCAGTACTTC.

Concerning this clonotype: This may stem from a read error, because a much larger clone lies one nucleotide away. The rearrangement joins TRBV12-3 or TRBV12-4 to TRBJ1-2, with D hard to call. The length of the CDR3 is 13 residues. In DNA, the CDR3 is TGTGCCAGCAGTTTCGGTTCTAACTATGGCCACACCTTC. Translating gives CASSFGSNYGHTF.

Details on this clonotype: A much bigger clone sits one base away, suggesting this may be a read error. Here the CDR3 omits its conserved ending phenylalanine or tryptophan, so a read error is the likely source. The rearrangement links TRBV6-1 to TRBJ2-3, with D tentatively TRBD2 (5 bases). CDR1 MNHNS and CDR2 SASEGT come from the germline V gene. V lost 2 bases and J lost 3, with 12 bases in between. This CDR3 region has 15 residues. The CDR3 DNA sequence: TGTGCCAGCAGTGAATATGTAGGGAGTACAGATACGCAGTATCTT. The encoded protein is CASSEYVGSTDTQYL.

This chain connects TRBV19 to TRBJ1-1; the D gene is possibly TRBD1 (5 bases). The CDR3 totals 15 residues. V was shortened by 9 bases and J by 5 bases, with 22 bases between the two germline ends. Germline values: CDR1 LNHDA, CDR2 SQIVND (reference sequence). The CDR3 sequence is CASRTRTDSRTEAFF. The CDR3 DNA sequence: TGTGCCAGCCGAACCCGGACCGACAGTAGGACTGAAGCTTTCTTT.

The chain joins TRBV10-3 to TRBJ2-7; possible D gene TRBD1, 6 bases. This CDR3 has 14 residues. Trimming removed 10 bases at V and 4 bases at J, with 20 bases between. From germline, CDR1 is ENHRY and CDR2 SYGVKD. The CDR3: CATSAGTLQYEQYF. CDR3 nucleotides: TGTGCCACCTCCGCCGGGACATTACAATACGAGCAGTACTTC.

The rearrangement uses TRBV7-8 and TRBJ1-1; D possibly corresponds to TRBD1 (5 bases). With 4 bases removed from V and 4 bases from J, the gap between germline ends came to 13 bases. The CDR3 sequence is 14 residues long. CDR1 SGHVS and CDR2 FQNEAQ come from the germline V gene. The CDR3 DNA reads TGTGCCAGCAGCTCCACAAAGGGGCTCACTGAAGCTTTCTTT. This translates into CASSSTKGLTEAFF.

The gene calls are TRBV7-2 and TRBJ1-3; D is ambiguous. The CDR3 length is 13 residues. Trimming removed 0 bases from V and 0 bases from J, with 0 bases in between. Germline V gene sequence: CDR1 SGHTA, CDR2 FQGNSA. CDR3 region: CASSLASGNTIYF. In DNA, the CDR3 is TGTGCCAGCAGCTTAGCCTCTGGAAACACCATATATTTT.

The chain combines TRBV20-1 with TRBJ2-1; D not resolved. Trimming stripped 3 bases from V and 3 bases from J, with 18 bases between. Germline V lookup: CDR1 DFQATT, CDR2 SNEGSKA (reference sequence). The CDR3 totals 16 residues. The CDR3 nucleotides read TGCAGTGCTAGCGCCCCTTCTAGGTCGAGCTACAATGAGCAGTTCTTC. Amino acid sequence: CSASAPSRSSYNEQFF.

The chain couples TRBV7-9 to TRBJ2-7; D possibly corresponds to TRBD1 (6 bases). V lost 5 bases, J lost 1 base, and 12 bases lay in between. Germline loops: CDR1 SEHNR, CDR2 FQNEAQ (reference sequence). The CDR3 contains 14 residues. The DNA of the CDR3 is TGTGCCAGCAGCCCCAAGACAGGATCCTACGAGCAGTACTTC. As protein: CASSPKTGSYEQYF.

This chain uses TRBV19 with TRBJ1-1; D is unclear. V was cut by 8 bases and J by 0 bases, with 10 bases left in between. CDR1 is LNHDA and CDR2 is SQIVND in the germline V gene (reference sequence). This CDR3 spans 13 amino acids. CDR3 nucleotide sequence: TGTGCCAGTTCCGAAATCATGAACACTGAAGCTTTCTTT. Translating gives CASSEIMNTEAFF.

The chain combines TRBV5-6 with TRBJ1-2; D ambiguous. This CDR3 has 14 residues. V was clipped by 1 base and J by 4 bases, with 11 bases between them. Germline values: CDR1 SGHDT, CDR2 YYEEEE. The CDR3 DNA reads TGTGCCAGCAGCTTGCAGCCTCCCCTCTATGGCTACACCTTC. It specifies CASSLQPPLYGYTF. Together with reference TRBV5-6 and TRBJ1-2, the CDR3 gives the full variable domain: DAGVTQSPTHLIKTRGQQVTLRCSPKSGHDTVSWYQQALGQGPQFIFQYYEEEERQRGNFPDRFSGHQFPNYSSELNVNALLLGDSALYLCASSLQPPLYGYTFGSGTRLTVV.

As for this clonotype: Likely a read error: the CDR3 ends without its conserved phenylalanine or tryptophan. The chain combines TRBV19 with TRBJ2-7; TRBD2 aligns across 16 bases. This CDR3 region has 17 residues. V dropped 10 bases and J dropped 7; count of bases not matched to a gene: 16. Germline-derived CDR1 and CDR2 are LNHDA and SQIVND (reference sequence). The CDR3 coding sequence is TGTGCCACAAGGGGACTAGCGGGAGGGTACCGGGGTGAGGAGCAGTACTGC. Protein: CATRGLAGGYRGEEQYC.

The chain has TRBV7-6 and TRBJ2-7; tentative D call: TRBD2 (6 bases). This CDR3 contains 15 residues. CDR1 is SGHVS and CDR2 is FNYEAQ in the germline V gene. Deletions cut 0 bases from V and 0 bases from J, with 9 bases between. In DNA, the CDR3 is TGTGCCAGCAGCTTAGCTTCCGGGAGCTCCTACGAGCAGTACTTC. Its protein is CASSLASGSSYEQYF.

This rearrangement joins TRBV7-3 to TRBJ1-1, with TRBD1 matching over 10 bases. Germline trimming cut 5 bases from V and 7 bases from J; bases unmatched to any gene: 4. The CDR3 is 13 amino acids. CDR1 is SGHTA, CDR2 FQGTGA, per germline. This chain's CDR3 is CASSHGTGVEAFF. The DNA of the CDR3 is TGTGCCAGCAGCCATGGGACAGGGGTTGAAGCTTTCTTT.

The genes are TRBV5-1 and TRBJ2-3; the match to TRBD1 covers 7 bases. Losses at the gene ends were 4 bases for V and 5 bases for J; bases not matched to a gene: 7. From germline, CDR1 is SGHRS and CDR2 YFSETQ. The CDR3 totals 14 residues. The DNA for the CDR3 is TGCGCCAGCAGCCCCGACAGGGAGCAAGATACGCAGTATTTT. Protein: CASSPDREQDTQYF.

This clonotype was observed a handful of times. J is TRBJ2-7 and V is TRBV15; a weak D match, TRBD2 (5 bases). This CDR3 is built from 15 residues. V lost 0 bases and J 4 bases, leaving 13 bases between the germline ends. CDR1 is LNHNV and CDR2 is YYDKDF in the germline V gene (reference sequence). CDR3 residues: CATSREVTSSYEQYF. For the CDR3, the DNA is TGTGCCACCAGCAGAGAAGTTACTAGTAGTTACGAGCAGTACTTC.

In its sample, this clonotype was seen many times. The chain carries TRBV6-4 and TRBJ1-1, with 7 bases matching TRBD1. Germline assignment: CDR1 MRHNA and CDR2 SNTAGT. CDR3 length equals 14 residues. J was trimmed by 3 bases and V by 4 bases; bases with no gene match: 5. CDR3 nucleotides: TGTGCCAGCAGTGTCAGGGGGGAGGACACTGAAGCTTTCTTT. The encoded protein is CASSVRGEDTEAFF.

The chain uses TRBV29-1 and TRBJ1-2, with D uncertain. Per the germline V gene, CDR1 is SQVTM and CDR2 is ANQGSEA. The V end lost 4 bases, the J end lost 3 bases, and 9 bases lay between the germline ends. The CDR3 consists of 12 residues. The CDR3 DNA sequence: TGCAGCGTTGGGCAGAATGACTATGGCTACACCTTC. It encodes CSVGQNDYGYTF.

The CDR3 sequence: CSGTGTAESGELFF. For the CDR3, the DNA is TGCAGTGGGACCGGGACAGCGGAATCCGGGGAGCTGTTTTTT. This sequence joins TRBV20-1 and TRBJ2-2; 7 bases are shared with TRBD1. J gave up 6 bases and V 7 bases, and 11 bases lay outside the gene matches. The CDR3 extends over 14 amino acids. Per the germline V gene, CDR1 is DFQATT and CDR2 is SNEGSKA (reference sequence).

Many counts were recorded for this clonotype. This chain joins TRBV7-8 and TRBJ2-1; TRBD1 is a possible D gene (6 bases). This CDR3 has 16 amino acids. With 4 bases removed from V and 3 bases from J, the gap between germline ends came to 16 bases. Looked up from germline, CDR1 is SGHVS and CDR2 is FQNEAQ. In DNA form, the CDR3 reads TGTGCCAGCAGCTCCGTAGGGACACTTTTCTACAATGAGCAGTTCTTC. This sequence encodes CASSSVGTLFYNEQFF.

This rearrangement joins TRBV7-2 to TRBJ2-5; weak D call: TRBD1 (5 bases). CDR1 and CDR2 (germline): SGHTA, FQGNSA. Deletions cut 1 base from V and 1 base from J, with 13 bases between. The CDR3 runs 16 residues. The CDR3 region has the DNA TGTGCCAGCAGCTTAGTGACAGCCCGACCCCAAGAGACCCAGTACTTC. Amino acid sequence: CASSLVTARPQETQYF.

The chain is built from TRBV10-1 and TRBJ2-3, with 9 bases lining up with TRBD1. Germline loops: CDR1 WNHNN, CDR2 SYGVQD (reference sequence). J gave up 6 bases and V 3 bases, and 7 bases lay outside the gene matches. There are 15 residues in the CDR3. CDR3: CASSDQQGAADTQYF. For the CDR3, the DNA is TGCGCCAGCAGTGACCAACAGGGGGCGGCGGATACGCAGTATTTT.

DNA of the CDR3: TGTGCCAGCAGTGATAGACAGGGGCGAGGTTTGACTGAAGCTTTCTTT. This codes for CASSDRQGRGLTEAFF. The gene calls are TRBV25-1 and TRBJ1-1; 8 nucleotides match TRBD1. The length of the CDR3 is 16 residues. V dropped 3 bases and J dropped 5; count of bases not matched to a gene: 11. CDR1 and CDR2 (germline): MGHDK, SYGVNS.